This passage covers 7 T cell receptor beta chains from one sample sequenced in a study of post-analysis software for immune sequencing data. Unique-molecular-identifier-tagged TCR beta cDNA libraries were used. One entry per CDR3 protein results from TCRdb running MiXCR on the PCR reads. This repertoire shows around 770,000 distinct CDR3 sequences, 35% to 55% found once; its top ten account for 4.9%. The antigens these receptors bind are not known. Study results and caveats: Patients had higher frequencies than controls of five TRBV segments, including TRBV5-6, TRBV5-1 and TRBV20-1.

The sequenced material came from blood. The receptor set was obtained from a girl under 18 with multiple sclerosis.

The rearrangement links TRBV12-3 or TRBV12-4 to TRBJ2-7; TRBD2 aligns across 9 bases. J lost 3 bases, V lost 6 bases, and 9 bases had no gene match. The CDR3 runs to 15 residues. In DNA form, the CDR3 reads TGTGCCAGCAGCCGGACAGTAGCGGGGGACTACGAGCAGTACTTC. It is translated as CASSRTVAGDYEQYF.

The gene calls are TRBV6-1 and TRBJ2-4; unclear D gene. The end of the DNA aligns better with TRBJ2-7, so the J call may be wrong. Germline assignment: CDR1 MNHNS and CDR2 SASEGT. The CDR3 contains 10 residues. CDR3 region: CASSSFEQYF. The CDR3 region has the DNA TGTGCCAGCAGTTCTTTCGAGCAGTACTTC.

V usage is TRBV28 and J usage is TRBJ2-5; the D gene could be TRBD1 or TRBD2 (5 bases each). The assigned J gene may be wrong: the sequence end matches TRBJ2-7 better. The CDR3 extends over 14 amino acids. Per the germline V gene, CDR1 is MDHEN and CDR2 is SYDVKM. Here the CDR3 DNA reads TGTGCCAGCAGCAAAACACGAGGGGTCTACGAGCAGTACTTC. It translates to CASSKTRGVYEQYF.

The chain links TRBV12-3 or TRBV12-4 to TRBJ2-5; perhaps TRBD2 as D (6 bases). The J call may be incorrect, as the DNA end agrees better with TRBJ2-7. The CDR3 has 18 residues. This chain's CDR3 is CASSLGPRGLPQTYEQYF. Here the CDR3 DNA reads TGTGCCAGCAGTTTGGGGCCTAGGGGACTTCCACAGACCTACGAGCAGTACTTC.

The gene calls are TRBV27 and TRBJ2-1; D possibly corresponds to TRBD1 (5 bases). CDR3 length equals 14 residues. Germline lookup yields CDR1 MNHEY and CDR2 SMNVEV (reference sequence). Trimming removed 2 bases at V and 8 bases at J, with 13 bases between. Here the CDR3 DNA reads TGTGCCAGCAGTTTAGTTAGGGGTCCCGATGAGCAGTTCTTC. This encodes CASSLVRGPDEQFF.

This clonotype was detected only a few times. The rearrangement links TRBV29-1 to TRBJ2-1; 10 bases fit TRBD1. Trimming took 3 bases from V and 2 from J; bases not matched to a gene: 4. The CDR3 has 15 residues. Germline CDR1 and CDR2: SQVTM and ANQGSEA. The CDR3 DNA reads TGCAGCGTTGATCTGGGACAGGGGCCCTACAATGAGCAGTTCTTC. This sequence encodes CSVDLGQGPYNEQFF.

The chain is built from TRBV15 and TRBJ1-2; 9 bases are a match to TRBD1. The V gene end was trimmed by 0 bases and the J gene end by 4 bases; junction bases not matched to a gene: 0. Germline lookup yields CDR1 LNHNV and CDR2 YYDKDF (reference sequence). This CDR3 comprises 14 residues. The CDR3 coding sequence is TGTGCCACCAGCAGAGAGGGACAGGGCTATGGCTACACCTTC. Translation: CATSREGQGYGYTF. Combining the CDR3 with reference TRBV15 and TRBJ1-2 gives the whole variable domain DAMVIQNPRYQVTQFGKPVTLSCSQTLNHNVMYWYQQKSSQAPKLLFHYYDKDFNNEADTPDNFQSRRPNTSFCFLDIRSPGLGDTAMYLCATSREGQGYGYTFGSGTRLTVV.